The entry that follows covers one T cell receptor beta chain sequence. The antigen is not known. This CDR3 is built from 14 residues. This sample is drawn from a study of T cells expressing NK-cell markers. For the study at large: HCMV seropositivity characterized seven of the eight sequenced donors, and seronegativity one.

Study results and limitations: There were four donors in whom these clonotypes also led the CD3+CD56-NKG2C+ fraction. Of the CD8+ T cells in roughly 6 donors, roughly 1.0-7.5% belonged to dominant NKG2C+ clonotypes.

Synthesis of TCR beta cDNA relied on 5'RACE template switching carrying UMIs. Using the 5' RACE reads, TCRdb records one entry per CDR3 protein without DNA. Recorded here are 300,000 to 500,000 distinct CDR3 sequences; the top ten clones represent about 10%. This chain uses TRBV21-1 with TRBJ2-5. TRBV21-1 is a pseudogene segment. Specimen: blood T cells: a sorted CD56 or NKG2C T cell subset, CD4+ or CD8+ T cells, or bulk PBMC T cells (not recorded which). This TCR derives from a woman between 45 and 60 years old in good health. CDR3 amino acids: CASSKSTVWETQYF.